This T cell receptor beta chain came from a study of long-term antiretroviral therapy in people with HIV. The immunoSEQ assay was v3.0, run at survey level. Assay used: immunoSEQ multiplex PCR; TCRdb lists only in-frame clones, some missing. Of approximately 15,000 clones detected, over 70% appear once; the ten largest clones hold more than 14%. Study findings and constraints: It was observed that HIV repertoires exhibited narrower CDR3 length ranges than controls.

Note on this clone: What it binds is not known.

This material consisted of unsorted PBMCs, taken 1.5 years before starting antiretroviral therapy. This TCR derives from a woman aged 45-60 years with HIV.

The CDR3 DNA is TGTGCCAGCAGCTTTCTTTTTCTAGGGACAGGGTCTGGTGAGCAGTACTTC. Translating gives CASSFLFLGTGSGEQYF. V and J are TRBV7-9 and TRBJ2-7; 9 bases map to TRBD1. This CDR3 region has 17 residues. J lost 7 bases, V lost 3 bases, and 16 bases had no gene match. Germline values: CDR1 SEHNR, CDR2 FQNEAQ (reference sequence).